This T cell receptor (beta chain) originates from a study of beta chain features in type 1 diabetes. This CDR3 is 12 amino acids long. CDR1 is GTSNPN, CDR2 SVGIG, per germline (reference sequence). The trim removed 6 bases at V and 5 bases at J, leaving 5 bases unmatched. Sequencing targeted expressed TCRB transcripts, as all isolated RNA had been reverse transcribed. Profiling relied on immunoSEQ multiplex PCR, and the TCRdb table lists in-frame clones only, not all of them. Of approximately 170,000 clones listed, 9% to 10% were seen once; the top ten hold 2.3%. Only a few counts were recorded for this clone.

This chain links TRBV30 with TRBJ1-1; 8 bases agree with TRBD1. The clonotype comes from a woman younger than 30 in good health. The specimen was central memory CD4+ T cells from blood. The CDR3 spells CACDRGGTEAFF. In nucleotides, the CDR3 is TGTGCCTGTGACAGGGGAGGGACTGAAGCTTTCTTT.